A selection of T cell receptor beta chains follows, all from one sample in a study of blood T cell repertoires in COVID-19. TCRdb's copy holds only in-frame clones and misses some; the assay was immunoSEQ multiplex PCR. Of some 65,000 clones in the sample, about 94% were seen once. Sequencing was performed on peripheral blood. These receptors were collected from a man in his sixties or seventies with active COVID-19. Each CDR3 is given with its conserved first and last residue. D genes are given only for firm matches. Clone size is not always given. Where it is, it says once, few, many or a class for expanded clones.

TRBV5-1	TRBJ2-7	NA	NA	CASSLLDSSYEQYF
TRBV6-1	TRBJ2-1	NA	NA	CASSGGKGAESSYNEQFF
TRBV7-2	TRBJ2-1	NA	NA	CASSLAQGPANNEQFF
TRBV20-1	TRBJ1-1	NA	NA	CSVGQNTEAFF
TRBV5-4	TRBJ1-1	NA	NA	CASSLEGVEAFF
TRBV5-1	TRBJ1-6	once	TRBD1	CATSSEGQNNSPLHF
TRBV18	TRBJ1-4	NA	NA	CASSPFQDVIEKLFF
TRBV5-1	TRBJ2-2	NA	TRBD1	CASSTGTGVAGELFF
TRBV2	TRBJ2-5	NA	NA	CASKNSGEETQYF
TRBV5-8	TRBJ2-1	NA	NA	CASSLAASVEFF
TRBV19	TRBJ2-1	NA	TRBD1	CASSMSGGLDQQFF
TRBV10-3	TRBJ1-2	NA	TRBD1	CAISGANRGGYGYTF